This TCR beta chain was obtained from a study of CD8 T cells in Susac syndrome. When the RNA was reverse transcribed, random hexamers were used with an input of roughly 0.45 to 1 ug. Using its own MiXCR run on the immunoSEQ multiplex PCR reads, TCRdb lists one record per CDR3 protein. The sample holds 100,000 to 150,000 distinct CDR3 sequences, approximately 94% seen once. Germline assignment: CDR1 SQVTM and CDR2 ANQGSEA. The CDR3 loop spans 13 amino acids. The V and J ends lost 4 bases and 3 bases, in that order; junction bases with no gene match: 6. The chain joins TRBV29-1 to TRBJ2-7; 7 bases match TRBD1. This clonotype originated in a human donor with multiple sclerosis. Sequences were obtained from CD4+ T cells from PBMCs. CDR3 residues: CSVVRDSGYEQYF. The CDR3 DNA follows: TGCAGCGTTGTCCGGGACAGCGGCTACGAGCAGTACTTC.